This TCR beta chain was observed in a study of cytomegalovirus exposure and HLA in healthy donors (dated by TCRdb to the late 2010s). Broadly, across the study: According to an earlier analysis of 550 to 750 of the donors, some 180 million T cells yielded 95 million to 140 million unique TCR beta sequences and more than 250 Gb of sequence data. A later analysis re-analyzed previously published TCR beta repertoires from roughly 630 donors and added high-resolution HLA genotyping to study TCR occurrence patterns. In a later genetic analysis, genome-wide SNP genotypes for about three fifths of the roughly 670 donors were used, and that subset was treated as a discovery cohort. Using immunosequencing, the study profiled T cell repertoires from about 650 subjects and related those repertoires to cytomegalovirus serostatus. High-throughput TCR immunosequencing, statistical association of individual TCRs with disease status, and machine learning were combined to predict cytomegalovirus infection status. All discovery cohort repertoires had been generated using a single sequencing platform. Besides the first cohort of more than 650 subjects, a separate validation cohort made up of 90 to 150 different subjects was used. An early release covering 550 to 700 HLA-typed donors comprised approximately 300 gigabases of sequencing data and approximately 85 million unique TCR sequences. The aim of the study was to test whether cataloging public T cell receptors could identify signatures of past pathogen exposure. Across 300 to 400 genotyped donors of the cohort, an average of about 220,000 unique TCR beta nucleotide sequences per donor were sequenced, and approximately 17% of those sequences were non-productive. The later analysis used no new phenotypic data to find candidate immune exposures, relying instead on TCR beta sequences and their occurrence across donors. Of the 300 to 450 genotyped donors, roughly 80% fell in the genetic ancestry cluster associated with self-reported Caucasian donors. A handful of DR-DQ haplotypes were handled as single units for association and clustering because linkage in the cohort was strong. Donor age, sex, ethnicity and CMV serostatus were collected together with the repertoire data. The number of donors typed differed by locus, with about 629-630 for A, B, C, DRB1 and DQB1, roughly 550 for DQA1, about 610 for DPA1, and some 440 for DPB1. HLA typing included class I and class II loci at four-digit resolution. To decide whether each TCR beta V gene segment behaved as functional or pseudogenic, an earlier analysis of over 500 of the donors relied on high-throughput TCR beta sequencing. The paper as a whole reports these results and caveats: Most TCR sequences were observed very rarely across donors, whereas some public TCRs were present in many individuals. CMV serostatus was the only immune exposure information available for the cohort. It was suggested by the authors that the approach could potentially be generalized to other disease states and immunological phenotypes. A cluster of highly shared sequence variants was judged likely to represent a technical artifact of the sequencing pipeline. V-gene and J-gene trimming of TCR beta chains was associated with a missense DCLRE1C variant in a later genetic analysis, and the association was replicated in an independent cohort. Sequencing depth was assumed to be roughly uniform across donors in the presence/absence analyses, though that assumption may not hold. In both the original and validation cohorts, the classifier was reported to diagnose cytomegalovirus status with high specificity and sensitivity. The cohort was sequenced for TCR beta chains only, and without alpha or paired-chain data the features that could be detected were limited. A later analysis found that most CMV-associated TCR beta chains appeared HLA-restricted, with HLA associations seemingly driven largely by CMV exposure. About 17 rarely observed V segments, including chromosome 9 orphons, were excluded from the earlier analysis of almost 600 of the donors because counts were too low. In an earlier analysis of some 500 of the donors, most TCR beta V segments were observed in productive rearrangements about 87% or about 30% of the time, broadly matching IMGT annotations. Compared with the roughly 720-donor mean, donors in an Asian-associated ancestry cluster had fewer N-insertions in productive TCRs, according to a later genetic analysis. Because HLA typing was missing for some donors at each locus, association tests included only the typed subset. A further reported finding was that TCR beta sequences accurately predicted the HLA-A and HLA-B alleles for most subjects in the first cohort. A later analysis found that HLA-associated TCR beta chains were more clonally expanded and had lower generation probabilities than equally common non-associated chains. Correlated functional status among segregating V segments might reflect linkage disequilibrium, but an unknown experimental factor could not be ruled out. The 87-base-pair reads could not distinguish some IMGT-functional V segments, including TRBV6-2 and TRBV6-3, so those segments were excluded. In vitro tests confirmed that a few of the cytomegalovirus-associated TCR beta chains recognize cytomegalovirus antigens. In a later analysis, the rate of TCR association differed among HLA loci, with DRB1 alleles having the most associated TCRs and HLA-C alleles having the fewest. According to a later analysis, parvovirus B19, influenza, CMV and Epstein-Barr virus appeared linked to several top co-occurrence clusters. In a later analysis, around 15,000 TCR beta sequences were associated with specific HLA alleles at a false discovery rate of 0.05. In the study, roughly 160 TCR beta chains were listed as associated with cytomegalovirus. When HLA alleles, especially DR and DQ, strongly co-occurred, TCR associations were difficult to assign to individual alleles.

The library was obtained by the immunoSEQ multiplex PCR assay. A mixture of 60 forward primers for TCR Vbeta segments and 13 reverse primers for TCR Jbeta segments was used in the multiplex PCR. A multiplex PCR assay on genomic DNA amplified the CDR3 region of rearranged TCR beta genes. The Illumina HiSeq System was used to sequence the amplified TCR beta libraries as 87-base-pair reads. The source study handled its data this way. In a later analysis, roughly 80 million unique TCR beta chains were counted across the roughly 670 repertoires, and roughly 11 million of these chains were shared by at least two donors. Raw reads were error-corrected and collapsed into unique sequences with a nearest-neighbor algorithm that merged closely related sequences to remove PCR and sequencing errors. V, D and J gene segments were assigned by aligning CDR3 sequences to IMGT reference sequences. For a sequence to be retained, a match of at least six nucleotides to both a V gene segment and a J gene segment was required. Rearrangements were classified as productive when the CDR3 lacked stop codons and remained in frame with V and J, and all other rearrangements were classified as non-productive. Following IMGT convention, CDR3 was defined as the stretch from the second conserved V-encoded cysteine to the conserved J-encoded phenylalanine. The earlier analysis of about 640 of the donors excluded any sequence lacking an unambiguous match to a single V gene segment. In an earlier analysis of around 600 of the donors, V segments were called functional above 56.7% productive rearrangements and were called segregating when the between-donor standard deviation exceeded 5%. To diagnose cytomegalovirus status from the catalog of TCR beta chain sequences, a statistical classification framework was built. A later analysis assigned V and J genes by comparing TCR nucleotide sequences with IMGT/GENE-DB human TR gene sequences. A later analysis assigned CDR3 sequences and most-parsimonious VDJ recombination scenarios with the TCRdist pipeline. In a later analysis, each TCR beta chain was defined by its CDR3 amino acid sequence together with its V-gene family, and reads without a unique V-gene family were excluded. To address suspected cross-contamination and a sequencing artifact, a later analysis removed some 620 highly shared, low-generation-probability nucleotide sequences. In a later analysis, a clonal expansion index for each public chain was calculated from normalized within-repertoire ranks of inferred template counts. In a later analysis, generation probabilities were computed using a VDJ recombination model fitted to out-of-frame rearrangements, and the results were checked against IGoR. In a later analysis, hypergeometric tests were used to score TCR-TCR, TCR-HLA and TCR-CMV co-occurrence, with a repertoire-size bias correction applied to TCR pairs. To estimate false discovery rates, a later analysis permuted the HLA or CMV assignments 20 times. In a later analysis, co-occurring TCRs were grouped using DBSCAN, and TCRdist sequence similarity was added for clustering within HLA-allele-positive subsets. Co-occurrence clustering excluded repertoires with fewer than 30,000 or more than 120,000 public chains, plus five with anomalous nucleotide sharing. Held by TCRdb, this immuneACCESS table contains in-frame sequences only and omits some clones. Under half of the omission traces to an unresolved V gene where checked; the cause of the rest is unknown. V and J calls and clone size are copied from that table; D and trimming were computed from the DNA. In this sample the table shows over 150,000 clones, 80% of which occur a single time. Clones ranked in the top ten supply 4.5% to 7% of the sample.

On this clone: Which antigen it targets is not known. No much larger clonotype is one base removed from it; base qualities were not supplied.

Clipping removes 6 bases from V and 9 bases from J, with 10 as the unmatched junction base count. From cysteine to phenylalanine, the CDR3 is 14 amino acids long. The only DNA kept is the CDR3, 42 bases in frame from the first base. For CDR1 and CDR2, the germline V gene (reference sequence) lists MNHEY and SMNVEV. The cohort comprised some 730 healthy bone marrow donors. At the time of sampling, every cohort member was nominally healthy, though immune exposures that went unrecorded were likely present. The donor tested CMV seropositive and was one of the 289 seropositive cohort members. Every donor gave a peripheral blood sample, and the peripheral blood mononuclear cells from that sample were used for TCR beta sequencing. Genomic DNA was extracted from the blood cell samples with the Qiagen DNeasy Blood Extraction Kit.

The source of this sequence is a woman aged 40 to 55 in good health and CMV-seropositive. The receptor chain draws on TRBV27 and TRBJ2-1; 8 nucleotides in the junction match TRBD1. Sequencing used PBMCs. The DNA reads as follows: TGTGCCAGCAGCCCGAAGCAGGGGGCGGGTGAGCAGTTCTTC. Translated, this gives CASSPKQGAGEQFF.